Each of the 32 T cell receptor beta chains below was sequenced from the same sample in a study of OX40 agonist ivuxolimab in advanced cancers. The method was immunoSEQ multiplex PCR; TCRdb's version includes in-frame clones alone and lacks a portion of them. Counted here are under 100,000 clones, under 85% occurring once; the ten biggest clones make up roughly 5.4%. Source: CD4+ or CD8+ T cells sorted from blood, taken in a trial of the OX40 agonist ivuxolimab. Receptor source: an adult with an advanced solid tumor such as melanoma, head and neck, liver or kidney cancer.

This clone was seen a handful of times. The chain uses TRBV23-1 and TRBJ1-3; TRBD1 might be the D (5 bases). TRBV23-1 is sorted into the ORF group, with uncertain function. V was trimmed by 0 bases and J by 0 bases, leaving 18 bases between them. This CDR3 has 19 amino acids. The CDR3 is CASSQSLGVVGFSGNTIYF. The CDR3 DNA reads TGCGCCAGCAGTCAATCACTGGGGGTTGTGGGATTCTCTGGAAACACCATATATTTT.

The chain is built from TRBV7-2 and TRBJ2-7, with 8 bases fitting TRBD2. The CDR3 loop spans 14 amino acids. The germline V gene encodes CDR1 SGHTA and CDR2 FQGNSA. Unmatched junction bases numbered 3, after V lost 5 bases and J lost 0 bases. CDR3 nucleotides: TGTGCCAGCAGCCTGCGGGGGGCCTCCTACGAGCAGTACTTC. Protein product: CASSLRGASYEQYF.

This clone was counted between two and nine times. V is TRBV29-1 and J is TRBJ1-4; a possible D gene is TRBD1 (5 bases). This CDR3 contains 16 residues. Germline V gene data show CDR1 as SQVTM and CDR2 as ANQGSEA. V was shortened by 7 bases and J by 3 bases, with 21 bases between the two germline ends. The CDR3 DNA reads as TGCAGCGCCCAAGGGGCAGGGTCATGGGCTAATGAAAAACTGTTTTTT. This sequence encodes CSAQGAGSWANEKLFF.

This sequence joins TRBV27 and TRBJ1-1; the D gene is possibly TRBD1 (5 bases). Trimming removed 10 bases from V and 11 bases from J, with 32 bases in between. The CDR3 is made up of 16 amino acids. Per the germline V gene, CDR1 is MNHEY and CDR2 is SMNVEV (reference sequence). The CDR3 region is CATLKVGGAVRVSAFF. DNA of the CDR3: TGTGCCACCCTGAAAGTCGGAGGGGCAGTGAGGGTGTCGGCTTTCTTT.

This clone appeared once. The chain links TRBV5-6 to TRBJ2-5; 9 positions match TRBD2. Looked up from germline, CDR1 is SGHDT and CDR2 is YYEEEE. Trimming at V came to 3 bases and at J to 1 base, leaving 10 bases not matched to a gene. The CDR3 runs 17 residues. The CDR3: CASSWGFLAGVQETQYF. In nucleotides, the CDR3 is TGTGCCAGCAGCTGGGGGTTTTTAGCGGGAGTCCAAGAGACCCAGTACTTC.

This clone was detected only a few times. CDR3 amino acids: CASSMLQLTGSAGELFF. CDR3 nucleotides: TGTGCCAGTAGTATGCTACAATTGACAGGGTCCGCCGGGGAGCTGTTTTTT. This chain joins TRBV19 and TRBJ2-2; the match to TRBD1 covers 7 bases. Trimming took 3 bases from V and 6 from J; bases not matched to a gene: 13. This CDR3 is built from 17 residues. The germline V gene has CDR1 LNHDA and CDR2 SQIVND (reference sequence).

The CDR3 spells CATSRGSRGGASNQPQHF. The CDR3 bases are TGTGCCACCAGCAGAGGAAGTCGGGGGGGTGCTAGCAATCAGCCCCAGCATTTT. V and J are TRBV15 and TRBJ1-5, with TRBD1 as a possible D gene (5 bases). V was pared by 1 base and J by 0 bases, with 16 bases between. Germline-derived CDR1 and CDR2 are LNHNV and YYDKDF (reference sequence). This CDR3 comprises 18 residues.

In DNA, the CDR3 is TGTGCCAGCAACCTAGCGGGGGGCCAGGGTGAGCAGTTCTTC. It encodes CASNLAGGQGEQFF. The rearrangement links TRBV7-9 to TRBJ2-1; 11 bases fit TRBD2. The CDR3 is 14 amino acids. In germline, CDR1 is SEHNR, CDR2 FQNEAQ (reference sequence). Losses at the gene ends were 7 bases for V and 9 bases for J; bases not matched to a gene: 8.

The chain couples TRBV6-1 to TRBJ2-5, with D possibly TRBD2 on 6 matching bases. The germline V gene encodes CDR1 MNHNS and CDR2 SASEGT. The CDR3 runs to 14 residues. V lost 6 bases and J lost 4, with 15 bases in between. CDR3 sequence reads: CASRRDRVGETQYF. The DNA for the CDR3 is TGTGCCAGCAGGCGGGATCGGGTAGGAGAGACCCAGTACTTC.

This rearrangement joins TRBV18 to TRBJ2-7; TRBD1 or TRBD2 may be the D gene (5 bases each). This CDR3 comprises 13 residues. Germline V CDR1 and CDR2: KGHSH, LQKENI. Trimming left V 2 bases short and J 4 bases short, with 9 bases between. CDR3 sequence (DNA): TGTGCCAGCTCACCAACTGGGGGTTACGAGCAGTACTTC. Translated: CASSPTGGYEQYF.

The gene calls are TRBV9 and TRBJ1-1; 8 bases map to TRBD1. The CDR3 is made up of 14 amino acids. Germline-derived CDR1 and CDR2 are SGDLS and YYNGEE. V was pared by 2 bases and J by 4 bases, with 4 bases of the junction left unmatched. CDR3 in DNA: TGTGCCAGCAGCGTCCAGGGGGCGAGCACTGAAGCTTTCTTT. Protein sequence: CASSVQGASTEAFF.

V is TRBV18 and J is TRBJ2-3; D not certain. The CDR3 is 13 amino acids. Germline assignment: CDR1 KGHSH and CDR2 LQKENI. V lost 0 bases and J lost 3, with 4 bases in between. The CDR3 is CASSPPVTDTQYF. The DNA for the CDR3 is TGTGCCAGCTCACCACCCGTTACAGATACGCAGTATTTT.

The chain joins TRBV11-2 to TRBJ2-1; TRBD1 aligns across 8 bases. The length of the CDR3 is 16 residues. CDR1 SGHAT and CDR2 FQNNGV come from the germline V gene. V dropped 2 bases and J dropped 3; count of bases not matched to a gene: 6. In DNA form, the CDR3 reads TGTGCCAGCAGCTTACCCCAGGGGGCATTCTACAATGAGCAGTTCTTC. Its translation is CASSLPQGAFYNEQFF.

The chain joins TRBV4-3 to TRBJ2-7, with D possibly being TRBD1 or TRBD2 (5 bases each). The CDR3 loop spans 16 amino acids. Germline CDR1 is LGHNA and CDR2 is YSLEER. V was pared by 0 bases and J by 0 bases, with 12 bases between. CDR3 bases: TGCGCCAGCAGCCAAGATCAGAGGGGCCTCTCCTACGAGCAGTACTTC. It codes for CASSQDQRGLSYEQYF.

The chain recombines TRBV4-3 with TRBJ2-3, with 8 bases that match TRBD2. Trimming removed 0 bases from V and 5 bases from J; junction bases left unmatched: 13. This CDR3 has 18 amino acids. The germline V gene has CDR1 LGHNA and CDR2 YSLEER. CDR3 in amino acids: CASSQDLPAGARRDTQYF. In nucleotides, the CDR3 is TGCGCCAGCAGCCAAGATTTACCAGCGGGGGCGCGGAGAGATACGCAGTATTTT.

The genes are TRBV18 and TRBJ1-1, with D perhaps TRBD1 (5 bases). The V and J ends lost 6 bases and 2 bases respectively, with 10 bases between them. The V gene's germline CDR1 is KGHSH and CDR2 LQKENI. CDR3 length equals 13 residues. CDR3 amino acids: CASSPTANTEAFF. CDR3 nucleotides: TGTGCCAGCTCCCCGACAGCCAACACTGAAGCTTTCTTT.

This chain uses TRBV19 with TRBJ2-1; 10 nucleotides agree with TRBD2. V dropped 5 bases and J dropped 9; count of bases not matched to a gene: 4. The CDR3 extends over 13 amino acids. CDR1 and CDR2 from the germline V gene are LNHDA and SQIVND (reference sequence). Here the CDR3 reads CASSPIAGGEQFF. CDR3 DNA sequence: TGTGCCAGTAGTCCTATAGCGGGAGGTGAGCAGTTCTTC.

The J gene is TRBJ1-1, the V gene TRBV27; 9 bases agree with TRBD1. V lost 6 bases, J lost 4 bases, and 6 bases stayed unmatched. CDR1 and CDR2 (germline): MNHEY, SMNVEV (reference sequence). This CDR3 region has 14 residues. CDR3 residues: CASSPRQGGTEAFF. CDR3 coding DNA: TGTGCCAGCAGCCCAAGACAGGGGGGCACTGAAGCTTTCTTT.

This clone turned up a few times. CDR3 sequence reads: CASSQGTGLTF. CDR3 coding DNA: TGTGCCAGCAGCCAGGGGACAGGGCTCACCTTC. V gene TRBV14 combines with J gene TRBJ1-2; 9 bases agree with TRBD1. This CDR3 contains 11 residues. The junction had 3 bases not matched to a gene; V was cut back by 3 bases and J by 13 bases. The V gene's germline CDR1 is SGHDN and CDR2 FVKESK. Using reference TRBV14 and TRBJ1-2 for the parts outside the CDR3, the full variable domain is EAGVTQFPSHSVIEKGQTVTLRCDPISGHDNLYWYRRVMGKEIKFLLHFVKESKQDESGMPNNRFLAERTGGTYSTLKVQPAELEDSGVYFCASSQGTGLTFGSGTRLTVV.

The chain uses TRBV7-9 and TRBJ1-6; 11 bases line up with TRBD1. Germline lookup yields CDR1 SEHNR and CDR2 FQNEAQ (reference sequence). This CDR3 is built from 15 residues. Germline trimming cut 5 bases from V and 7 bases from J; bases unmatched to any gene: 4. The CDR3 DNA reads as TGTGCCAGCAGCGGGGGACAGGGGGGAAATTCACCCCTCCACTTT. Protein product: CASSGGQGGNSPLHF. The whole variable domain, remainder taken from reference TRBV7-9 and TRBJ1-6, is DTGVSQNPRHKITKRGQNVTFRCDPISEHNRLYWYRQTLGQGPEFLTYFQNEAQLEKSRLLSDRFSAERPKGSFSTLEIQRTEQGDSAMYLCASSGGQGGNSPLHFGNGTRLTVT.

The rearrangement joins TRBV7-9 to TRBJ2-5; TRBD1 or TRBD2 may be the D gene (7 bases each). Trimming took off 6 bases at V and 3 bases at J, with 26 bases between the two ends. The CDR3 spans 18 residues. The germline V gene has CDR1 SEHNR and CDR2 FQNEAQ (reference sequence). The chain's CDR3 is CASRIMIPGGDRKETQYF. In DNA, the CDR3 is TGTGCCAGCAGAATAATGATCCCAGGGGGGGACAGAAAAGAGACCCAGTACTTC.

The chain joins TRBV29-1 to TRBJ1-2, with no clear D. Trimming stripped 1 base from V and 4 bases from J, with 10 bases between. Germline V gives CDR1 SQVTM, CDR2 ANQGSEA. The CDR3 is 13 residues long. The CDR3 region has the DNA TGCAGCGTTGAAGCGGGGTATAGCTATGGCTACACCTTC. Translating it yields CSVEAGYSYGYTF. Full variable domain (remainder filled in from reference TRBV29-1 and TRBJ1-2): SAVISQKPSRDICQRGTSLTIQCQVDSQVTMMFWYRQQPGQSLTLIATANQGSEATYESGFVIDKFPISRPNLTFSTLTVSNMSPEDSSIYLCSVEAGYSYGYTFGSGTRLTVV.

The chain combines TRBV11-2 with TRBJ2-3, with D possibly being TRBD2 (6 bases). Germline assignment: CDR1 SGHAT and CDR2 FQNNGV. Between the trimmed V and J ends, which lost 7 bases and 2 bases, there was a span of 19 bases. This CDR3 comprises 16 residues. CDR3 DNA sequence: TGTGCCAGCACCGGAAGTCCGGGGGTCTACACAGATACGCAGTATTTT. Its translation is CASTGSPGVYTDTQYF. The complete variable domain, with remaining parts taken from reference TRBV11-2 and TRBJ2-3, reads EAGVAQSPRYKIIEKRQSVAFWCNPISGHATLYWYQQILGQGPKLLIQFQNNGVVDDSQLPKDRFSAERLKGVDSTLKIQPAKLEDSAVYLCASTGSPGVYTDTQYFGPGTRLTVL.

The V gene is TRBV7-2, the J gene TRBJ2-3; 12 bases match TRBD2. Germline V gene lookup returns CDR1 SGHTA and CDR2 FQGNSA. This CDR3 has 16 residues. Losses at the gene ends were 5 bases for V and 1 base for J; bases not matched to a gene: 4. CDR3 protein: CASSQRLAGGTDTQYF. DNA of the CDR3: TGTGCCAGCAGCCAACGACTAGCGGGAGGCACAGATACGCAGTATTTT.

CDR3 nucleotide sequence: TGTGCCAGTAGTATAGGCGGCAATGAGCAGTTCTTC. This translates into CASSIGGNEQFF. The V call is TRBV19, the J call TRBJ2-1; D ambiguous. The CDR3 is 12 amino acids. Trimming took 1 base from V and 6 from J, leaving 4 bases between them. Germline-derived CDR1 and CDR2 are LNHDA and SQIVND (reference sequence).

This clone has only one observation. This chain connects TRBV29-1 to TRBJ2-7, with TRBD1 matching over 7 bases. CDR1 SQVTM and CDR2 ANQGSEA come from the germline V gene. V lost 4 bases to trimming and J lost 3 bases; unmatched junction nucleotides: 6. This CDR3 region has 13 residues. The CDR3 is CSVANGTVYEQYF. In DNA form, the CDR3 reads TGCAGCGTTGCTAACGGGACAGTCTACGAGCAGTACTTC.

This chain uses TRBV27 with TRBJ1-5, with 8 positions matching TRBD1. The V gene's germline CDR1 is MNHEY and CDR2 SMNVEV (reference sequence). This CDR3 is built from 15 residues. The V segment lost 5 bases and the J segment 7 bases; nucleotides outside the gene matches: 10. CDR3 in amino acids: CASSPTGGVGQPQHF. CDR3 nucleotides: TGTGCCAGCAGTCCCACAGGGGGAGTAGGGCAGCCCCAGCATTTT.

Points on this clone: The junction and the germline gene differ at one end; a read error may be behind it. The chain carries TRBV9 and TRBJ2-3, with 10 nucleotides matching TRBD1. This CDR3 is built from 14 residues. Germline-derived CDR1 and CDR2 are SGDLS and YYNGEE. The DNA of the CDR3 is TGTGCCAGCAGCGCCAGACAGGGGGCAGAAACGCAGTATTTT. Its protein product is CASSARQGAETQYF.

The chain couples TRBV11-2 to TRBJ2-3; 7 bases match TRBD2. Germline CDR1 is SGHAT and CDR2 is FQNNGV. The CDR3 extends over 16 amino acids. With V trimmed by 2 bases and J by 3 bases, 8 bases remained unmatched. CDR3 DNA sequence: TGTGCCAGCAGCTTACGTTTGCGGGAGTTTACAGATACGCAGTATTTT. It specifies CASSLRLREFTDTQYF.

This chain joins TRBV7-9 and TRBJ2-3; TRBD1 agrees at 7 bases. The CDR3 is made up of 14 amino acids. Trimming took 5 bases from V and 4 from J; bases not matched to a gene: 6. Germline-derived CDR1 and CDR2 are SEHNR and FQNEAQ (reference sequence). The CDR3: CASSRQGVSDTQYF. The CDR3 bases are TGTGCCAGCAGCCGACAGGGTGTTTCAGATACGCAGTATTTT.

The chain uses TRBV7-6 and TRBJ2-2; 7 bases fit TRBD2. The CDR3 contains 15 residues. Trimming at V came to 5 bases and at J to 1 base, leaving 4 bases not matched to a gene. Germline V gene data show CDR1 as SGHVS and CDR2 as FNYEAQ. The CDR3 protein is CASSASGKNTGELFF. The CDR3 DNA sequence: TGTGCCAGCAGCGCCAGCGGGAAGAACACCGGGGAGCTGTTTTTT.

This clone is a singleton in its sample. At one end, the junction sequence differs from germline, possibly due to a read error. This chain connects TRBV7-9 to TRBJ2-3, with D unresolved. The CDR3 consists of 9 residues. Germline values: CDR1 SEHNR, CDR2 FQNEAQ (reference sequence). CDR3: CASSLHPNF. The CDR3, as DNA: TGTGCCAGCAGCTTACACCCCAATTTT.